This T cell receptor beta chain was identified during a study of blood T cell repertoires in COVID-19. Study at large: The origin of the acute and convalescent COVID-19 samples was the United States, Italy and Spain.

TCRdb keeps only in-frame clones here, not all; method: immunoSEQ multiplex PCR. The sample yields over 110,000 clones, approximately 82% seen once. The count of this clone is one. The V end was cut by 4 bases, the J end by 4 bases, with 11 bases between. Per the germline V gene, CDR1 is SGHDN and CDR2 is FVKESK. CDR3 size: 13 residues. This sequence originates from a man in his fifties or sixties with active or convalescent COVID-19. The material sequenced was peripheral blood. The V and J genes are TRBV14 and TRBJ2-7; TRBD2 might be the D (5 bases). This chain's CDR3 is CASSPMTGYEQYV. The CDR3 DNA is TGTGCCAGCAGCCCGATGACGGGGTACGAGCAGTACGTC.